These T cell receptor beta chains were read from a single sample in a study of T cell repertoires in cytomegalovirus infection. These receptors' targets are unknown. MiXCR, applied by TCRdb to the reads, yields one record per CDR3 protein. The sample consists of around 570,000 distinct CDR3 sequences, around two fifths of them appearing once. Sample: cultured PBMCs, taken from culture after CMV antigen stimulation. These receptor sequences come from a human donor in good health (CMV status not recorded). Some clones in this sample may be carry-over from other donors' samples. Both conserved end residues are part of each CDR3. D genes are given only for firm matches. Clone size is not always given. Where it is, it says once, few, many or a class for expanded clones.

TRBV4-1,NA,TRBJ1-1,many,CASSQDLAARKEAFF
TRBV7-2,NA,TRBJ2-1,NA,CASSRQGVSPYNEQFF
TRBV6-6,NA,TRBJ1-1,few,CASSGPGAGEAFF
TRBV29-1,TRBD2,TRBJ2-3,NA,CSVAGSVAGGPDTQYF
TRBV9,TRBD1,TRBJ1-6,NA,CASSGGTGDSPLHF
TRBV4-1,NA,TRBJ2-3,NA,CASSQDLDTQYF
TRBV7-6,NA,TRBJ2-3,NA,CASSLVWVDTQYF
TRBV12-5,NA,TRBJ2-3,NA,CASGLVGTDTQYF
TRBV20-1,TRBD2,TRBJ2-3,NA,CSAASGTITDTQYF
TRBV3-1,NA,TRBJ2-1,once,CASSQDYISYNEQFF